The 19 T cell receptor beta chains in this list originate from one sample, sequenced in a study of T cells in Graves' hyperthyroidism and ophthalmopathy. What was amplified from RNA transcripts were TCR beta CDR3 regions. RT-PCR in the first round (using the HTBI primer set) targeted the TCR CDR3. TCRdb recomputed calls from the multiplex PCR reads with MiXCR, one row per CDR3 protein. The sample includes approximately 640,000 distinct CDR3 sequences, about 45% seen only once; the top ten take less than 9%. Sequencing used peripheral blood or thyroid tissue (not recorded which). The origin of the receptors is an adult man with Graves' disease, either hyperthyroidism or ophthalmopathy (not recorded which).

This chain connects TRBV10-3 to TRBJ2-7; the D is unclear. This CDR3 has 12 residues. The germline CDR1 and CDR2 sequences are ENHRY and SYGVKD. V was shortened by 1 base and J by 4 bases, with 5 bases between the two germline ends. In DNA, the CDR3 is TGTGCCATCAGTGAGTTGGATTACGAGCAGTACTTC. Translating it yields CAISELDYEQYF.

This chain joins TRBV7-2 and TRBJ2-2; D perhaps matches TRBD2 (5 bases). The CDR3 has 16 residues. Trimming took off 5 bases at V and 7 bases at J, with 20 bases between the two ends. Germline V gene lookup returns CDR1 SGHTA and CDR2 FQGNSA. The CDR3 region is CASSPRLAGVHGELFF. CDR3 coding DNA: TGTGCCAGCAGCCCACGTTTGGCCGGGGTTCACGGGGAGCTGTTTTTT. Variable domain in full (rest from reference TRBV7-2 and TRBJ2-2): GAGVSQSPSNKVTEKGKDVELRCDPISGHTALYWYRQSLGQGLEFLIYFQGNSAPDKSGLPSDRFSAERTGGSVSTLTIQRTQQEDSAVYLCASSPRLAGVHGELFFGEGSRLTVL.

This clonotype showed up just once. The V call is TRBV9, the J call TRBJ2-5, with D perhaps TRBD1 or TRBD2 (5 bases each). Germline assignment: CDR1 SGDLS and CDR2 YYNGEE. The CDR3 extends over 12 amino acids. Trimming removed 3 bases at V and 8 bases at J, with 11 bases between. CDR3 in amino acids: CASSEGSATQYF. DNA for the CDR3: TGTGCCAGCAGCGAGGGGAGTGCAACCCAGTACTTC.

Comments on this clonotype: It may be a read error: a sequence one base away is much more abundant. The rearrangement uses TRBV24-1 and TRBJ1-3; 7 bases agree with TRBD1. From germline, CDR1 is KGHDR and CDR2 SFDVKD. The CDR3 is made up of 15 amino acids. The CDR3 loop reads CTTSDSPGQGNTIYF. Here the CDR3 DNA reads TGTACCACCAGTGATTCCCCGGGACAGGGAAACACCATATATTTT.

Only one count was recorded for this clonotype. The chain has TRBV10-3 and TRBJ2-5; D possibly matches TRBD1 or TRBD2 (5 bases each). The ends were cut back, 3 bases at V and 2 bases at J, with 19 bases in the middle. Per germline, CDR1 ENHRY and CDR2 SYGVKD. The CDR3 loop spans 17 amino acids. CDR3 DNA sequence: TGTGCCATCAGTGACTCGTCAGGGACCGCCGAGCAAGAGACCCAGTACTTC. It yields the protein CAISDSSGTAEQETQYF.

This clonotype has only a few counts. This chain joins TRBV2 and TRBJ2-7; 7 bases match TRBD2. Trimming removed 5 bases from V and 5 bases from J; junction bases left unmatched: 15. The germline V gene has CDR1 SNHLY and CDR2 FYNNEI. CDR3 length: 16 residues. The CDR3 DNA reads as TGTGCCAGCAGTTTATTATCGTGGGCGGGAGCAGACGAGCAGTACTTC. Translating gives CASSLLSWAGADEQYF.

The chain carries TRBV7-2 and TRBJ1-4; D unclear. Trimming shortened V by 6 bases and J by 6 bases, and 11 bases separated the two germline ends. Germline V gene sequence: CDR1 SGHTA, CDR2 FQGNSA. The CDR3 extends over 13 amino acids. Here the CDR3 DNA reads TGTGCCAGCAGTTTATCGACGGATGAAAAACTGTTTTTT. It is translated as CASSLSTDEKLFF.

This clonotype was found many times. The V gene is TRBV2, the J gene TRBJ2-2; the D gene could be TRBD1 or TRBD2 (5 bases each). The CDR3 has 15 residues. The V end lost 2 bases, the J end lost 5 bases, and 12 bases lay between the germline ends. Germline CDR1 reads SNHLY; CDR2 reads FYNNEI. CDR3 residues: CASSEPRWGTGELFF. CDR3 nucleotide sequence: TGTGCCAGCAGTGAACCTCGGTGGGGGACCGGGGAGCTGTTTTTT.

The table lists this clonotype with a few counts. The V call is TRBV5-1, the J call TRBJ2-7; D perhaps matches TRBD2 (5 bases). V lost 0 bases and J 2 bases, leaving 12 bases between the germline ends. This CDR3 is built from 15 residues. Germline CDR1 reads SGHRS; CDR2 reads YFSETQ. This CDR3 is CASSLGGSFPYEQYF. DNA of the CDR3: TGCGCCAGCAGCTTGGGCGGGTCGTTCCCCTACGAGCAGTACTTC.

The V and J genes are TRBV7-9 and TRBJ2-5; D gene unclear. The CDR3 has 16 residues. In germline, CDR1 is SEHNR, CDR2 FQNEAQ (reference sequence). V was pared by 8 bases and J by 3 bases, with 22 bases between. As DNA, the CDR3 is TGTGCCAGCGGTCTCTTAGGTTATAGCTCCAAAGAGACCCAGTACTTC. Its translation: CASGLLGYSSKETQYF.

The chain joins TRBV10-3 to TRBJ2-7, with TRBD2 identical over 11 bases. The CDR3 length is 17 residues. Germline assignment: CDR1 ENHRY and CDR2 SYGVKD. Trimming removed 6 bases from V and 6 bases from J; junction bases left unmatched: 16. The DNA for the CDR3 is TGTGCCATCAGCGAGCCGACTAGCGGGATCCTCGGGGCCGAGCAGTACTTC. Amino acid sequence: CAISEPTSGILGAEQYF.

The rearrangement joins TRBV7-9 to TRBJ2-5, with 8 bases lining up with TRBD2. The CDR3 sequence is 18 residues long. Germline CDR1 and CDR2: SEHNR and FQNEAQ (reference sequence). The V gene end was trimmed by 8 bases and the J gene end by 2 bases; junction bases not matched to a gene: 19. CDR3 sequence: CASSTRTSSPFIQETQYF. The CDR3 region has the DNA TGTGCCAGCTCCACTCGGACTAGCAGTCCCTTTATTCAAGAGACCCAGTACTTC.

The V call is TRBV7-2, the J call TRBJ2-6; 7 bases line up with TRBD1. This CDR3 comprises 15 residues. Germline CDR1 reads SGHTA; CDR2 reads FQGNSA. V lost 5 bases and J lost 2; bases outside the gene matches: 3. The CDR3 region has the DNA TGTGCCAGCAGCCAGGGGGTAGCTGGGGCCAACGTCCTGACTTTC. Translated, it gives CASSQGVAGANVLTF.

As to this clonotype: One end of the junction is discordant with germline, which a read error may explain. The chain's CDR3 is CASSQDRAGGNVLTF. In nucleotides, the CDR3 is TGTGCCAGCAGCCAAGACAGGGCTGGGGGCAACGTCCTGACTTTC. The chain joins TRBV7-8 to TRBJ2-6; 7 bases fit TRBD1. Germline lookup yields CDR1 SGHVS and CDR2 FQNEAQ. The CDR3 extends over 15 amino acids.

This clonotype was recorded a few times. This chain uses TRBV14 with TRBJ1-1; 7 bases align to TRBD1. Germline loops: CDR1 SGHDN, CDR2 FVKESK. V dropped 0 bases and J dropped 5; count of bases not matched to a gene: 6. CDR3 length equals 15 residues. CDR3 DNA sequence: TGTGCCAGCAGCCAAGACGGCCTCAGGGGGACTGAAGCTTTCTTT. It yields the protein CASSQDGLRGTEAFF.

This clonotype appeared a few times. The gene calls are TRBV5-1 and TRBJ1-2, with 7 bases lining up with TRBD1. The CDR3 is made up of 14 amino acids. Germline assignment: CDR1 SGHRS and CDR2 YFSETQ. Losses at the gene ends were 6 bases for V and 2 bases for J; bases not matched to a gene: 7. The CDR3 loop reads CASTPTGTNYGYTF. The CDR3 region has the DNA TGCGCCAGCACCCCGACAGGGACGAACTATGGCTACACCTTC. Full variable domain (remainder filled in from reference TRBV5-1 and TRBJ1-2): KAGVTQTPRYLIKTRGQQVTLSCSPISGHRSVSWYQQTPGQGLQFLFEYFSETQRNKGNFPGRFSGRQFSNSRSEMNVSTLELGDSALYLCASTPTGTNYGYTFGSGTRLTVV.

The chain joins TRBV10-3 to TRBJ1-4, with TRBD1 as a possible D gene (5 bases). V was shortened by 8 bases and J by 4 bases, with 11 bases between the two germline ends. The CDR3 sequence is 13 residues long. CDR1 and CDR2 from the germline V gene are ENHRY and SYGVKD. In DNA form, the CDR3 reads TGTGCCATCGGCGGGACGGGTAATGAAAAACTGTTTTTT. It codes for CAIGGTGNEKLFF.

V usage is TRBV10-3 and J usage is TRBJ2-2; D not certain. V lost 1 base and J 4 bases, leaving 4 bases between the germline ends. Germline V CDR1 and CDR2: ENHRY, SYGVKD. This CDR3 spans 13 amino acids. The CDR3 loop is CAISELGTGELFF. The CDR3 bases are TGTGCCATCAGTGAGTTGGGCACCGGGGAGCTGTTTTTT.

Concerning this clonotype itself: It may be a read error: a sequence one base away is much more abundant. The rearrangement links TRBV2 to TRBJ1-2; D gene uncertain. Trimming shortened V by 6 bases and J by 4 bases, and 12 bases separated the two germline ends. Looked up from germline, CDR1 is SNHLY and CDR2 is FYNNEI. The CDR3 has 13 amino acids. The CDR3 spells CASSVRLLYGYTF. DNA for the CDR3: TGTGCCAGCAGCGTTAGGCTCCTCTATGGCTACACCTTC.